Here is one T cell receptor (beta chain) with its context. Here immunoSEQ multiplex PCR was the method, and the copy in TCRdb shows in-frame clones only, minus some. This table has about 98,000 clones, about 90% appearing once. The sample originates from a study of a mutant IDH1 vaccine in newly diagnosed glioma. Time point reported: baseline, week 1 (first vaccination visit). The treatment was: pre-vaccination baseline after standard-of-care therapy. Germline-derived CDR1 and CDR2 are ENHRY and SYGVKD. Deletions cut 6 bases from V and 2 bases from J, with 16 bases between. This CDR3 has 15 amino acids.

V is TRBV10-3 and J is TRBJ1-2, with D perhaps matching TRBD1 (6 bases). The sequences come from PBMCs, collected from a glioma patient treated with radiotherapy, temozolomide or both. The TCR sequence derives from a woman in her forties or fifties with glioma. CDR3 nucleotides: TGTGCCATCAGAGACGGACAGCCGTTGAACTATGGCTACACCTTC. It is translated as CAIRDGQPLNYGYTF.